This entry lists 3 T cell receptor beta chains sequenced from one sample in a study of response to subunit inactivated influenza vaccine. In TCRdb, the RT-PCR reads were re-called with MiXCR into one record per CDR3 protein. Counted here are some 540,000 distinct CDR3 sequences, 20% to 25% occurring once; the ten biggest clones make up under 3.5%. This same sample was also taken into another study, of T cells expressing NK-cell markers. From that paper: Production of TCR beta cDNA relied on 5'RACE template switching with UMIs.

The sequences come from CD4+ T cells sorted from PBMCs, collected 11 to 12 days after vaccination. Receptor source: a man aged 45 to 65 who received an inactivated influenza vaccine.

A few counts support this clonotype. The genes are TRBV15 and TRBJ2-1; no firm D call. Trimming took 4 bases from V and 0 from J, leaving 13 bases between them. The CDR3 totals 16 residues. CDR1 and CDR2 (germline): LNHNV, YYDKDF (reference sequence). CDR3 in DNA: TGTGCCACCAGCACAACTCTCCTAAGCTCCTACAATGAGCAGTTCTTC. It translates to CATSTTLLSSYNEQFF.

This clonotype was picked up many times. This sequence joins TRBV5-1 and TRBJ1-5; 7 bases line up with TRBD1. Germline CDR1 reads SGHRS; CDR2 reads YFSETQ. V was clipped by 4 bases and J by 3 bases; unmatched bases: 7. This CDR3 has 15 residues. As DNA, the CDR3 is TGCGCCAGCAGCATTACCGGGACAGTCAATCAGCCCCAGCATTTT. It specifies CASSITGTVNQPQHF. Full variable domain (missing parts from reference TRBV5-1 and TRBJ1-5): KAGVTQTPRYLIKTRGQQVTLSCSPISGHRSVSWYQQTPGQGLQFLFEYFSETQRNKGNFPGRFSGRQFSNSRSEMNVSTLELGDSALYLCASSITGTVNQPQHFGDGTRLSIL.

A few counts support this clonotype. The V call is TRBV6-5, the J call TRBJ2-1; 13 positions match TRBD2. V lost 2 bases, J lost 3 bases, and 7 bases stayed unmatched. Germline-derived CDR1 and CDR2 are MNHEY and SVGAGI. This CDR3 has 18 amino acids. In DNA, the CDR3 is TGTGCCAGCAGTTACCCAACGGGACTAGCGGGGAACTACAATGAGCAGTTCTTC. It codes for CASSYPTGLAGNYNEQFF.